The rows below give T cell receptor beta chains drawn from one sample of a study of CD8+ T cells in alopecia areata. Clones were sequenced by immunoSEQ multiplex PCR, and TCRdb holds only the in-frame ones, with some missing. The sample has 150,000 or so clones; roughly 52% are singletons. The sequences come from CD8+ T cells sorted from blood, collected at week 4, from a patient treated with tofacitinib. These TCRs come from a human donor with alopecia areata. CDR3s include the opening cysteine and the closing phenylalanine or tryptophan. A D gene is named only where the DNA matches it firmly. Only part of the rows carry a size: once, few, many, or a class if the clone is expanded.

-,once,TRBJ2-7,TRBV7-8,TGTGCCAGCAGCGGAGCGGACTACGAGCAGTACTTC,CASSGADYEQYF
-,-,TRBJ2-2,TRBV29-1,TGCAGCGTTGGGGAGGAAACCGGGGAGCTGTTTTTT,CSVGEETGELFF
-,-,TRBJ2-7,TRBV5-1,TGCGCCAGCAGCCTTGACGACGAGCAGTACTTC,CASSLDDEQYF
-,-,TRBJ1-1,TRBV5-4,TGTGCCAGCAGCTTAACGGGCCTACGGTCCTCGAACACTGAAGCTTTCTTT,CASSLTGLRSSNTEAFF
-,-,TRBJ2-3,TRBV11-2,TGTGCCAGCAGGCCACGTACCAAGGGGGGGGATACGCAGTATTTT,CASRPRTKGGDTQYF
-,-,TRBJ2-2,TRBV6-1,TGTGCCAGCAGTGAAAGGTTGCCTGGGGAGCTGTTTTTT,CASSERLPGELFF
-,-,TRBJ2-3,TRBV27,TGTGCCAGCAGCCCCCGGGCCGGGGAAGATACGCAGTATTTT,CASSPRAGEDTQYF
TRBD1,-,TRBJ1-5,TRBV25-1,TGTGCCAGCAGTGACGAAAGCTCCGAGGACAGGGAAAATCAGCCCCAGCATTTT,CASSDESSEDRENQPQHF
-,-,TRBJ2-1,TRBV13,TGTGCCACCACCGGCTCCCAAGAGCAGTTCTTC,CATTGSQEQFF
-,-,TRBJ1-2,TRBV11-2,TGTGCCAGCTGGGGCACTGGTGACGGGCCTCCGGGCTACACCTTC,CASWGTGDGPPGYTF
TRBD2,-,TRBJ2-7,TRBV5-1,TGCGCCAGCAGCTTGGGTAGCGGGGGACTCTACGAGCAGTACTTC,CASSLGSGGLYEQYF
-,-,TRBJ2-7,TRBV6-5,TGTGCCAGCAGTTATGGGGGCTACACCTACGAGCAGTACTTC,CASSYGGYTYEQYF
-,-,TRBJ2-5,TRBV11-2,TGTGCCAGCAGCTTAGCCCTAGAGAGGGGAGAGACCCAGTACTTC,CASSLALERGETQYF
TRBD2,-,TRBJ2-5,TRBV2,TGTGCCGGATCGATAGCGGGAGGTCTCCAAGAGACCCAGTACTTC,CAGSIAGGLQETQYF
TRBD1,-,TRBJ2-5,TRBV29-1,TGCAGCCTCGGGACAGTCCAAGAGACCCAGTACTTC,CSLGTVQETQYF
-,-,TRBJ1-2,TRBV27,TGTGCCAGCAGTCCAGACAGCCTTCTAGGAGAGGGCTACACCTTC,CASSPDSLLGEGYTF
-,-,TRBJ2-5,TRBV15,TGTGCCACCAGCAGAGTGGACTCCTACCAAGAGACCCAGTACTTC,CATSRVDSYQETQYF
-,few,TRBJ2-1,TRBV7-9,TGTGCCAGCAGCCTCAGGGTGGATGAGCAGTTCTTC,CASSLRVDEQFF
TRBD1,few,TRBJ1-5,TRBV10-3,TGTGCCATCAGTGAGCAGGGGGCAAGTCAGCCCCAGCATTTT,CAISEQGASQPQHF
-,once,TRBJ2-3,TRBV30,TGTGCCTGGAGTCTTGTCGGGAGCACAGATACGCAGTATTTT,CAWSLVGSTDTQYF
-,-,TRBJ2-1,TRBV4-1,TGCGCCAGCAGCCAAGTAGAAGCTAGCGTTCAGGACAATGAGCAGTTCTTC,CASSQVEASVQDNEQFF
-,-,TRBJ1-1,TRBV5-6,TGTGCCAGCAGCTTGCCGTCATTCGGAGGGGCAGTGGACACTGAAGCTTTCTTT,CASSLPSFGGAVDTEAFF
TRBD1,few,TRBJ1-6,TRBV29-1,TGCAGCGTTCAGTTGACAGGGTTGAATTCACCCCTCCACTTT,CSVQLTGLNSPLHF
-,few,TRBJ2-3,TRBV7-8,TGTGCCAGCAGCCTAGGAGCAGATACGCAGTATTTT,CASSLGADTQYF